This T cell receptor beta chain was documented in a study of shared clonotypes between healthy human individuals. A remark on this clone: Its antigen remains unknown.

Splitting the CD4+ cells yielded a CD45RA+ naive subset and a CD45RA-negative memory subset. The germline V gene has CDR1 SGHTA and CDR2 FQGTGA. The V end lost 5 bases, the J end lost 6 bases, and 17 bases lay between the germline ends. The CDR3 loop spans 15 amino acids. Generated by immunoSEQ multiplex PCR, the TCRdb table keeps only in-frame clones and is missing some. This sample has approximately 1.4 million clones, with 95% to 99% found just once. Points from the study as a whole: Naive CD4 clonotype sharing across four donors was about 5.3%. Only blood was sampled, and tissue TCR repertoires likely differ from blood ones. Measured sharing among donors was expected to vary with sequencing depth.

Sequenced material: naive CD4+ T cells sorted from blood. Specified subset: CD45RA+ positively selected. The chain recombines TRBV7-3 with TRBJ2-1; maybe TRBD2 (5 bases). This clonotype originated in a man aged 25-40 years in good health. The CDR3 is CASSPNRAASNEQFF. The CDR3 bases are TGTGCCAGCAGCCCCAATCGAGCGGCATCCAATGAGCAGTTCTTC.